The clone carrying this T cell receptor beta chain was picked up a small number of times. Its matching antigen is unknown. These data are taken from a study of memory B cells and T cells in multiple sclerosis. CFSE-dim autoproliferating and CFSE-high non-proliferating T cells from unstimulated culture were sequenced separately. Pooled replicate wells came from 5x10^7 CFSE-labeled PBMCs cultured about seven days without stimulus. Repertoires were generated with immunoSEQ multiplex PCR, while TCRdb's copy carries only in-frame clones and drops some. The sample lists under 50,000 clones; over 75% were seen once. The length of the CDR3 is 15 residues. V was trimmed by 4 bases and J by 0 bases, leaving 11 bases between them. CDR1 and CDR2 from the germline V gene are SGHRS and YFSETQ.

The receptor's source is a human donor with multiple sclerosis. The V and J genes are TRBV5-1 and TRBJ1-3; D ambiguous. Sequencing was performed on PBMCs from blood kept in culture. The CDR3 coding sequence is TGCGCCAGCAGCGGAGGCGGACGCTCTGGAAACACCATATATTTT. This sequence encodes CASSGGGRSGNTIYF.